This T cell receptor beta chain was recorded in a study of regulatory T cells in long-lasting Graves disease. Looking at the study overall: To qualify as persistent, Graves' disease required over 5 years of antithyroid drugs with positive TSH receptor antibodies.

CDR1 is SNHLY, CDR2 FYNNEI, per germline. The CDR3 is made up of 14 amino acids. J lost 3 bases, V lost 3 bases, and 1 base had no gene match. At least ten counts were recorded for this clonotype. Its antigen is currently unknown. Points from the study as a whole: Segments TRBV28, TRBJ1-2 and TRBJ2-5 showed preferential usage in persistent disease.

Time point reported: persistent/refractory GD, antithyroid drugs over 5 years with positive TRAb. From PBMCs, RNA was extracted and then used to make the TCR library. The TCR beta library used iRepertoire HTBI primers with Arm-PCR amplification of CDR3. In the source study's methods: The samples included approximately 62 TRBV and 14 TRBJ segments. TCRdb itself ran the multiplex PCR reads through MiXCR, one entry per CDR3 protein. The V and J calls reflect TCRdb's pipeline rather than the authors' work. The sample has hundreds of thousands of distinct CDR3 sequences; around 20% are singletons. This receptor was taken from a female donor with Graves disease. The V and J genes are TRBV2 and TRBJ2-7; 11 bases fit TRBD2. Here the sequenced sample was peripheral blood mononuclear cells (PBMCs), taken when the disease was refractory, from a patient treated with antithyroid drugs. CDR3 nucleotide sequence: TGTGCCAGCAGTGAGACTAGCGGGAACTACGAGCAGTACTTC. The encoded protein is CASSETSGNYEQYF.